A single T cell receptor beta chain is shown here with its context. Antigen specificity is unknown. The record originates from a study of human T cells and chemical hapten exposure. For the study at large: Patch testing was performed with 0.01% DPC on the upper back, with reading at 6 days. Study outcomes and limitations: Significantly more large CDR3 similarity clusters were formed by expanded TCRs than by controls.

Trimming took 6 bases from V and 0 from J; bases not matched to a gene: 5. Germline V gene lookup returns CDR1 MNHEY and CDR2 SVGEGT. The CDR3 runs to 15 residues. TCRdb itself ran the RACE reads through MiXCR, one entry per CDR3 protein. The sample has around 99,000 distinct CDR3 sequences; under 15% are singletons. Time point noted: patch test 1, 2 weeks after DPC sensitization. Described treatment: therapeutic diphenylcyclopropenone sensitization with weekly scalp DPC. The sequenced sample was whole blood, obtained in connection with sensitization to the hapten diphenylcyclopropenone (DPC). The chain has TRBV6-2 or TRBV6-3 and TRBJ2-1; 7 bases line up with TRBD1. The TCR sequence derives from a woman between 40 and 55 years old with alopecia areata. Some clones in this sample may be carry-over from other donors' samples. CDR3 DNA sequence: TGTGCCAGCAGGGACAGGCGGAGCTCCTACAATGAGCAGTTCTTC. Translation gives CASRDRRSSYNEQFF.